This TCR beta chain was sequenced in a study of blood T cell repertoires in COVID-19 (dated by TCRdb to 2020 to 2021). Regarding the complete study: Collaborator samples came from the United States, Italy and Spain and covered acute and convalescent phases of COVID-19. HLA class I and class II types, where available, came from metadata supplied by the sample provider rather than from assay-based typing. The prospective study material was composed of cDNA or gDNA derived from T cells, B-cell-depleted T cells, or PBMCs. A freely available public database, intended as a resource for researchers studying the immune response to SARS-CoV-2, is where the repertoires were released. Deeply sampled blood TCRbeta repertoires from subjects exposed to, actively infected with, or recovered from COVID-19 were included in the dataset. Nearly every sample came with metadata listing a de-identified subject ID, COVID-19 status, age in years and sex. Samples came from the ongoing ImmuneRACE study (first 160 participants) plus 1,254 subjects from 6 global collaborators.

In regard to this clone: Its binding antigen is unknown. No much larger clone is present one base from it, and per-base qualities are unavailable.

The collaborating institutions used their own protocols to collect whole blood in K2EDTA tubes. For TCRbeta analysis, collaborators shipped samples in one of three forms: frozen whole blood, isolated PBMCs, or DNA extracted from either of those sample types. V lost 6 bases and J lost 12 bases, and the count of bases not matched to a germline gene is 14. CDR1 and CDR2 are drawn from the germline V gene (reference sequence): MNHEY, SMNVEV. The CDR3 runs 14 amino acids, cysteine and phenylalanine included. Only CDR3 DNA is held: 42 bases, read in frame from base 1. Points the paper makes about the study in general: The amount of clinical and demographic metadata varied by source and participant and was provided uncurated.

TCRbeta CDR3 regions were amplified from genomic DNA using the immunoSEQ Assay, a bias-controlled multiplex PCR. In the source study's methods: Within the assay, amplification of reference gene primers was used to estimate how many nucleated cells each sample contained. To quantify the absolute abundance of each unique TCRbeta CDR3 rearrangement, sequence reads were collapsed and filtered. For each sample, productive Simpson clonality was calculated as the square root of Simpson's diversity index over productive rearrangements. In TCRdb, the immuneACCESS table is reduced to in-frame sequences with V and J assigned. These tables do not hold every clone; where another copy was compared, an unresolved V gene accounts for under half, and the others remain unexplained. V, J and clone size are taken as reported in that table, and D and trimming were inferred from the DNA itself. This sample has under 130,000 clones in its table, and around 81% of those were observed once. Approximately 10% of the sample belongs to the ten largest clones.

Sequencing was performed on peripheral blood. This clonotype originated in a woman in her seventies with acute or convalescent COVID-19. In this chain, TRBV27 is recombined with TRBJ2-1; TRBD2 agrees with 7 junctional bases. CDR3 protein: CASSRWEGLFAQFF. The DNA sequence is given as TGTGCCAGCAGCAGGTGGGAGGGCCTCTTCGCGCAGTTCTTC.